This TCR beta chain was sequenced for a study of T-cell reconstitution after alpha-beta-depleted transplantation in children. Unique molecular identifiers featured in how the TCRbeta library was prepared. Via MiXCR, TCRdb re-called the PCR reads, giving one row per CDR3 protein. The sample contains hundreds of thousands of distinct CDR3 sequences, roughly 10% of which appear only once. This clonotype came up many times. The CDR3 sequence is 13 residues long. CDR1 and CDR2 (germline): SQVTM, ANQGSEA. V was pared by 7 bases and J by 0 bases, with 5 bases of the junction left unmatched. The sequence was obtained from a human donor who donated a stem cell graft to a child with acute myeloid leukemia. Sequencing was performed on PBMCs from the stem cell graft donor, taken from the stem cell graft. The rearrangement joins TRBV29-1 to TRBJ1-1; 7 bases are shared with TRBD1. CDR3 DNA: TGCAGCGGGCAGGGGGTTATGAACACTGAAGCTTTCTTT. The encoded protein is CSGQGVMNTEAFF.